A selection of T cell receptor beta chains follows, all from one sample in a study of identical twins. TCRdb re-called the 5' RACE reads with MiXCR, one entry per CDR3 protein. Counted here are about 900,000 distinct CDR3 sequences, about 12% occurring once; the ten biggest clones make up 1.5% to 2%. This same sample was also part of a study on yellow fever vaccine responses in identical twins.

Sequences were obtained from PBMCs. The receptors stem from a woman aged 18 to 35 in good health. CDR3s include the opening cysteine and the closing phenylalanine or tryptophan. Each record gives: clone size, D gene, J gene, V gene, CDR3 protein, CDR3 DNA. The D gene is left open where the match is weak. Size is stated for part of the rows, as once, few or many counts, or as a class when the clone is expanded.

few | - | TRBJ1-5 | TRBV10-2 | CASSEGGEGNQPQHF | TGCGCCAGCAGTGAGGGGGGCGAGGGCAATCAGCCCCAGCATTTT
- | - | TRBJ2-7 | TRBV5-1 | CASSLPTVSGEQYF | TGCGCCAGCAGCCTACCGACAGTCTCAGGCGAGCAGTACTTC
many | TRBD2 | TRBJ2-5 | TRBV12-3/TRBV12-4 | CASSRLAGVETQYF | TGTGCCAGCAGTCGACTAGCGGGAGTAGAGACCCAGTACTTC
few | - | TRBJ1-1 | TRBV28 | CASINPMNTEAFF | TGTGCCAGCATCAACCCGATGAACACTGAAGCTTTCTTT
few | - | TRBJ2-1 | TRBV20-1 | CSARDSAANEQFF | TGCAGTGCTAGAGATTCTGCTGCTAATGAGCAGTTCTTC
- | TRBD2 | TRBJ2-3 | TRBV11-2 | CASSPTSGTFTQYF | TGTGCCAGCAGCCCGACTAGCGGGACGTTTACGCAGTATTTT
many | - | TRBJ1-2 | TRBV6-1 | CASSRGQAYGYTF | TGTGCCAGCAGTCGTGGACAAGCCTATGGCTACACCTTC
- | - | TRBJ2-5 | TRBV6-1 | CASSGGTLETQYF | TGTGCCAGCAGTGGAGGGACACTGGAGACCCAGTACTTC
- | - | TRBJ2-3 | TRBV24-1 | CATSATPSGTDTQYF | TGTGCCACCAGTGCTACACCGTCTGGCACAGATACGCAGTATTTT
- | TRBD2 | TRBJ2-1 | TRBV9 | CASSPGLWDNEQFF | TGTGCCAGCAGCCCGGGACTATGGGATAATGAGCAGTTCTTC